A single sample gave rise to the 17 T cell receptor beta chains below, sequenced in a study of shared clonotypes between healthy human individuals. Libraries were prepared by immunoSEQ multiplex PCR; TCRdb keeps only in-frame clonotypes and omits some of them. Here the sample spans about 1.1 million clones, more than 75% being singletons. Sequencing was carried out using memory CD4+ T cells from PBMCs. Subset here: CD45RA-negative fraction. The source is a man younger than 35 in good health. Some clones in this sample may be carry-over from other donors' samples.

The J gene is TRBJ2-3, the V gene TRBV10-3; D is unclear. CDR3 size: 13 residues. Per germline, CDR1 ENHRY and CDR2 SYGVKD. Deletions cut 10 bases from V and 4 bases from J, with 15 bases between. This CDR3 is CASASGGADTQYF. CDR3 sequence (DNA): TGTGCCAGCGCTTCAGGTGGCGCAGATACGCAGTATTTT.

Concerning this clone: Different DNA sequences within this sample yield the same CDR3. The chain is built from TRBV5-1 and TRBJ2-7, with TRBD1 matching over 9 bases. V gave up 0 bases and J gave up 5 bases; unmatched junction bases: 0. The CDR3 runs 13 residues. The V gene's germline CDR1 is SGHRS and CDR2 YFSETQ. CDR3 in DNA: TGCGCCAGCAGCTTGGGACAGGGGGACGAGCAGTACTTC. Protein sequence: CASSLGQGDEQYF. Based on the CDR3 plus reference TRBV5-1 and TRBJ2-7, the full variable domain is KAGVTQTPRYLIKTRGQQVTLSCSPISGHRSVSWYQQTPGQGLQFLFEYFSETQRNKGNFPGRFSGRQFSNSRSEMNVSTLELGDSALYLCASSLGQGDEQYFGPGTRLTVT.

The rearrangement uses TRBV9 and TRBJ1-2, with a possible D match to TRBD1 (5 bases). The CDR3 runs 16 residues. V was clipped by 0 bases and J by 7 bases, with 19 bases between them. Per the germline V gene, CDR1 is SGDLS and CDR2 is YYNGEE. The CDR3 DNA reads TGTGCCAGCAGCGTAGATGGGGGGTCGGTTGTTGGTGGCTACACCTTC. The encoded protein is CASSVDGGSVVGGYTF.

This chain connects TRBV20-1 to TRBJ1-2; D not certain. V was clipped by 3 bases and J by 8 bases, with 10 bases between them. Germline V gene lookup returns CDR1 DFQATT and CDR2 SNEGSKA (reference sequence). CDR3 length: 11 residues. Here the CDR3 reads CSASEGRGYTF. The CDR3 DNA follows: TGCAGTGCTAGCGAGGGTCGAGGCTACACCTTC.

This sequence joins TRBV19 and TRBJ2-1; either TRBD1 or TRBD2 may fit D (5 bases each). Germline values: CDR1 LNHDA, CDR2 SQIVND (reference sequence). The V end lost 3 bases, the J end lost 4 bases, and 16 bases lay between the germline ends. This CDR3 is built from 16 residues. Here the CDR3 DNA reads TGTGCCAGTAGTATTGGGGGTAGAAGCGCTTACAATGAGCAGTTCTTC. Amino acids: CASSIGGRSAYNEQFF.

This clone came up a few times. The chain carries TRBV30 and TRBJ1-2, with unresolved D. CDR1 is GTSNPN and CDR2 is SVGIG in the germline V gene (reference sequence). Trimming stripped 0 bases from V and 5 bases from J, with 7 bases between. This CDR3 has 12 residues. The CDR3 reads CAWSVLTYGYTF. The CDR3 region has the DNA TGTGCCTGGAGTGTACTCACGTATGGCTACACCTTC.

The chain recombines TRBV2 with TRBJ2-5, with D perhaps assigned TRBD1 or TRBD2 (5 bases each). The CDR3 spans 13 residues. Trimming took 7 bases from V and 1 from J, leaving 10 bases between them. Looked up from germline, CDR1 is SNHLY and CDR2 is FYNNEI. CDR3 residues: CASNRGSQETQYF. CDR3 coding DNA: TGTGCCAGCAATCGGGGCAGCCAAGAGACCCAGTACTTC.

This rearrangement joins TRBV2 to TRBJ2-5; D perhaps matches TRBD1 (6 bases). Germline CDR1 SNHLY, CDR2 FYNNEI. V was clipped by 0 bases and J by 4 bases, with 18 bases between them. The CDR3 totals 17 residues. CDR3 nucleotide sequence: TGTGCCAGCAGTGAAGCGTGGACAGTGGGCAAGAGAGAGACCCAGTACTTC. Residues: CASSEAWTVGKRETQYF. The full variable domain, its missing parts supplied by reference TRBV2 and TRBJ2-5, is EPEVTQTPSHQVTQMGQEVILRCVPISNHLYFYWYRQILGQKVEFLVSFYNNEISEKSEIFDDQFSVERPDGSNFTLKIRSTKLEDSAMYFCASSEAWTVGKRETQYFGPGTRLLVL.

The chain employs TRBV2 and TRBJ2-1, with TRBD1 matching 9 bases. Germline V gene lookup returns CDR1 SNHLY and CDR2 FYNNEI. With V trimmed by 6 bases and J by 8 bases, 2 bases remained unmatched. The CDR3 consists of 12 residues. CDR3: CASRWTGDEQFF. The CDR3 bases are TGTGCCAGCAGGTGGACAGGGGATGAGCAGTTCTTC.

The table lists this clone with a count of one. This chain links TRBV5-4 with TRBJ2-7; D possibly corresponds to TRBD2 (5 bases). Trimming cost V 4 bases and J 4 bases, with 9 bases left between them. The germline V gene has CDR1 SGHNT and CDR2 YYREEE (reference sequence). The CDR3 extends over 12 amino acids. CDR3 nucleotide sequence: TGTGCCAGCAGCGGAACGGGATACGAGCAGTACTTC. It specifies CASSGTGYEQYF.

This clone was found a few times. The chain is built from TRBV5-4 and TRBJ2-2, with 8 bases lining up with TRBD2. The CDR3 consists of 16 residues. V dropped 2 bases and J dropped 4; count of bases not matched to a gene: 7. Germline values: CDR1 SGHNT, CDR2 YYREEE (reference sequence). The CDR3 loop is CASSFGGAEGTGELFF. As DNA, the CDR3 is TGTGCCAGCAGCTTCGGGGGGGCGGAGGGCACCGGGGAGCTGTTTTTT.

There are a few counts of this clone. The V call is TRBV18, the J call TRBJ1-4; D is uncertain. Trimming pared 3 bases from V and 10 bases from J, leaving 9 bases between. CDR3 length: 12 amino acids. Germline CDR1 KGHSH, CDR2 LQKENI. CDR3 sequence reads: CASSPLAGKLFF. CDR3 DNA sequence: TGTGCCAGCTCACCGTTAGCGGGAAAACTGTTTTTT.

The chain links TRBV11-2 to TRBJ1-2; TRBD1 matches at 10 bases. V was clipped by 1 base and J by 5 bases; unmatched bases: 7. Germline CDR1 reads SGHAT; CDR2 reads FQNNGV. This CDR3 is 16 amino acids long. CDR3 region: CASSLVFGTGVYGYTF. The CDR3 nucleotides read TGTGCCAGCAGCTTAGTTTTTGGGACAGGGGTTTATGGCTACACCTTC.

CDR3 coding DNA: TGTGCCAGCAGTTCACTAGCGGGAGGGCCGGAGACCCAGTACTTC. This codes for CASSSLAGGPETQYF. The chain couples TRBV6-1 to TRBJ2-5; 13 nucleotides line up with TRBD2. The CDR3 runs 15 residues. V dropped 5 bases and J dropped 5; count of bases not matched to a gene: 5. Germline lookup yields CDR1 MNHNS and CDR2 SASEGT.

The chain uses TRBV7-9 and TRBJ1-4; D remains ambiguous. From germline, CDR1 is SEHNR and CDR2 FQNEAQ (reference sequence). This CDR3 spans 11 amino acids. Trimming cost V 5 bases and J 10 bases, with 8 bases left between them. CDR3 sequence: CASSVDLKLFF. The CDR3 nucleotides are TGTGCCAGCAGCGTCGACTTAAAACTGTTTTTT.

The sample holds one count of this clone. V is TRBV7-9 and J is TRBJ2-5; the D is unclear. The J call may be wrong; the DNA end is better matched by TRBJ2-7. This CDR3 comprises 13 residues. Germline values: CDR1 SEHNR, CDR2 FQNEAQ (reference sequence). The CDR3 protein is CASSLGQVYEQYF. The CDR3 DNA sequence: TGTGCCAGCAGCTTAGGCCAGGTCTACGAGCAGTACTTC.

The chain employs TRBV5-1 and TRBJ2-2; 8 bases are a match to TRBD1. Germline values: CDR1 SGHRS, CDR2 YFSETQ. The CDR3 contains 17 residues. Trimming cost V 5 bases and J 5 bases; bases outside gene matches: 14. CDR3 nucleotide sequence: TGCGCCAGCAGTCCCAAAGAGGCAGGGGGCCGGACCGGGGAGCTGTTTTTT. It is translated as CASSPKEAGGRTGELFF.